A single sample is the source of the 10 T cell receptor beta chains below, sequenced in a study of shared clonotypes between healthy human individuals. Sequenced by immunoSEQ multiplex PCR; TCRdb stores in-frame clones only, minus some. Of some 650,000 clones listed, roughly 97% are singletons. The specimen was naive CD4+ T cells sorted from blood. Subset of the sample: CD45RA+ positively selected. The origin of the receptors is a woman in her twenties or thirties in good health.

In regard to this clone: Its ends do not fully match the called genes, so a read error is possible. This CDR3 reads CASPQNEGGSHNEQFF. Written as DNA, the CDR3 is TGTGCCAGCCCCCAAAACGAGGGAGGCTCCCACAATGAGCAGTTCTTC. The chain recombines TRBV7-3 with TRBJ2-1, with D possibly matching TRBD2 (6 bases). In germline, CDR1 is SGHTA, CDR2 FQGTGA. The CDR3 contains 16 residues. The full variable domain, rest sourced from reference TRBV7-3 and TRBJ2-1, is GAGVSQTPSNKVTEKGKYVELRCDPISGHTALYWYRQSLGQGPEFLIYFQGTGAADDSGLPNDRFFAVRPEGSVSTLKIQRTERGDSAVYLCASPQNEGGSHNEQFFGPGTRLTVL.

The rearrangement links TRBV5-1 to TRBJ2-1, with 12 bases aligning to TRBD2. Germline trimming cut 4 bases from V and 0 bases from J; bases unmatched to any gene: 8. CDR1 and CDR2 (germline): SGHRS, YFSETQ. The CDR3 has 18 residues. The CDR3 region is CASSTGTSGFSSYNEQFF. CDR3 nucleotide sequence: TGCGCCAGCAGCACCGGGACTAGCGGGTTCAGCTCCTACAATGAGCAGTTCTTC. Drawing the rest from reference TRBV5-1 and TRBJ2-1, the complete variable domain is KAGVTQTPRYLIKTRGQQVTLSCSPISGHRSVSWYQQTPGQGLQFLFEYFSETQRNKGNFPGRFSGRQFSNSRSEMNVSTLELGDSALYLCASSTGTSGFSSYNEQFFGPGTRLTVL.

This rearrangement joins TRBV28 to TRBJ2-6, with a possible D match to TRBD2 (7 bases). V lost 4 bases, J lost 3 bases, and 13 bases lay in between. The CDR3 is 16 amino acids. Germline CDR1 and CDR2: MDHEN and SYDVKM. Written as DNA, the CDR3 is TGTGCCAGCAGTTCTGGGGGGGCTGGTGGGGCCAACGTCCTGACTTTC. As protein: CASSSGGAGGANVLTF.

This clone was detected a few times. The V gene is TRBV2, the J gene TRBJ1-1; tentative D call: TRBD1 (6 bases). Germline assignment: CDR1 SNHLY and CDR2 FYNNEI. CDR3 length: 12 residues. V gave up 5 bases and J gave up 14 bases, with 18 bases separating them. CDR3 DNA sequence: TGTGCCAGCAGTTGGACAGACCCCCTGGGGTTCTTT. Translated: CASSWTDPLGFF.

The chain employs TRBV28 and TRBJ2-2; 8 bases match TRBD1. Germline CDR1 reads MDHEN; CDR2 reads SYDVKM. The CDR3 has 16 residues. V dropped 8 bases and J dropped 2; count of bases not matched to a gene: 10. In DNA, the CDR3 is TGTGCCAGCGCCTCCTTCGGACAGGGTAACACCGGGGAGCTGTTTTTT. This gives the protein CASASFGQGNTGELFF.

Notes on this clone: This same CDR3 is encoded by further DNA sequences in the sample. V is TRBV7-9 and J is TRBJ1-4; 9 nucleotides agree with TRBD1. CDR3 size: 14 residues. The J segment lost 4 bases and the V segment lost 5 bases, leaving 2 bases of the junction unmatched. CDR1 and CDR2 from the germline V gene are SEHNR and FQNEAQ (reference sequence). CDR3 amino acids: CASSPGQGNEKLFF. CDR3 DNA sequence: TGTGCCAGCAGCCCGGGACAGGGTAATGAAAAACTGTTTTTT.

CDR3 protein: CASSLTSGRAGNTGELFF. For the CDR3, the DNA is TGTGCCAGCAGCTTAACTAGCGGGAGGGCCGGAAACACCGGGGAGCTGTTTTTT. V gene TRBV7-9 combines with J gene TRBJ2-2; TRBD2 aligns across 13 bases. Germline V CDR1 and CDR2: SEHNR, FQNEAQ (reference sequence). J was trimmed by 2 bases and V by 2 bases; bases with no gene match: 5. The CDR3 runs 18 residues. Full variable domain (outside the CDR3, taken from reference TRBV7-9 and TRBJ2-2): DTGVSQNPRHKITKRGQNVTFRCDPISEHNRLYWYRQTLGQGPEFLTYFQNEAQLEKSRLLSDRFSAERPKGSFSTLEIQRTEQGDSAMYLCASSLTSGRAGNTGELFFGEGSRLTVL.

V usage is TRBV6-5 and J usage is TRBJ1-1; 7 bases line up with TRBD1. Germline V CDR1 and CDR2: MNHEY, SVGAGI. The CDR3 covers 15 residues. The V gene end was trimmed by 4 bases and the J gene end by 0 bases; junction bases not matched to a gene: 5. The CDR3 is CASSWQGGVNTEAFF. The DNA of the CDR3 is TGTGCCAGCAGTTGGCAGGGGGGGGTGAACACTGAAGCTTTCTTT.

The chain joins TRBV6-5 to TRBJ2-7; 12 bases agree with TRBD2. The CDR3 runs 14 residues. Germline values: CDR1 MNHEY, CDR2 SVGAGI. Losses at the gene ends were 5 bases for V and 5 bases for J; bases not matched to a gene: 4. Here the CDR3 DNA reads TGTGCCAGCAGTAGACTAGCGGGAGTAAACGAGCAGTACTTC. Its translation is CASSRLAGVNEQYF.

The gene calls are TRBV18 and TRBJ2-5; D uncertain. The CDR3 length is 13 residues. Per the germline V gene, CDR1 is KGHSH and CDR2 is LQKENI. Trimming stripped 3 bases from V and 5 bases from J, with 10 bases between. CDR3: CASSPAVSETQYF. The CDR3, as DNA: TGTGCCAGCTCACCGGCCGTTAGCGAGACCCAGTACTTC.